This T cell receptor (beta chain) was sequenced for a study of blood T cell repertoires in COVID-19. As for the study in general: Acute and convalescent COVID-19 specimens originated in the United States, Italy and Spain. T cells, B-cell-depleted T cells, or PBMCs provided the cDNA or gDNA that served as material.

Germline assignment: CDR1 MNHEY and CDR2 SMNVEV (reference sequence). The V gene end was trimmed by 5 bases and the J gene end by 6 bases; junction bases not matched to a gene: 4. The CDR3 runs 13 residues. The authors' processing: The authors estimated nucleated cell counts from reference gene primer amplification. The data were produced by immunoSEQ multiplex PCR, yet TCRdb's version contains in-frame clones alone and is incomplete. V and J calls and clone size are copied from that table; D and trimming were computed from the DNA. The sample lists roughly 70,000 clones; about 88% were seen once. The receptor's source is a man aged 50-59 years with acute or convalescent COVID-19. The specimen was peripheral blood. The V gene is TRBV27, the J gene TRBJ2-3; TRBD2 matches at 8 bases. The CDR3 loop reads CASSTGGRDTQYF. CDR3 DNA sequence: TGTGCCAGCAGTACGGGGGGGCGGGATACGCAGTATTTT.